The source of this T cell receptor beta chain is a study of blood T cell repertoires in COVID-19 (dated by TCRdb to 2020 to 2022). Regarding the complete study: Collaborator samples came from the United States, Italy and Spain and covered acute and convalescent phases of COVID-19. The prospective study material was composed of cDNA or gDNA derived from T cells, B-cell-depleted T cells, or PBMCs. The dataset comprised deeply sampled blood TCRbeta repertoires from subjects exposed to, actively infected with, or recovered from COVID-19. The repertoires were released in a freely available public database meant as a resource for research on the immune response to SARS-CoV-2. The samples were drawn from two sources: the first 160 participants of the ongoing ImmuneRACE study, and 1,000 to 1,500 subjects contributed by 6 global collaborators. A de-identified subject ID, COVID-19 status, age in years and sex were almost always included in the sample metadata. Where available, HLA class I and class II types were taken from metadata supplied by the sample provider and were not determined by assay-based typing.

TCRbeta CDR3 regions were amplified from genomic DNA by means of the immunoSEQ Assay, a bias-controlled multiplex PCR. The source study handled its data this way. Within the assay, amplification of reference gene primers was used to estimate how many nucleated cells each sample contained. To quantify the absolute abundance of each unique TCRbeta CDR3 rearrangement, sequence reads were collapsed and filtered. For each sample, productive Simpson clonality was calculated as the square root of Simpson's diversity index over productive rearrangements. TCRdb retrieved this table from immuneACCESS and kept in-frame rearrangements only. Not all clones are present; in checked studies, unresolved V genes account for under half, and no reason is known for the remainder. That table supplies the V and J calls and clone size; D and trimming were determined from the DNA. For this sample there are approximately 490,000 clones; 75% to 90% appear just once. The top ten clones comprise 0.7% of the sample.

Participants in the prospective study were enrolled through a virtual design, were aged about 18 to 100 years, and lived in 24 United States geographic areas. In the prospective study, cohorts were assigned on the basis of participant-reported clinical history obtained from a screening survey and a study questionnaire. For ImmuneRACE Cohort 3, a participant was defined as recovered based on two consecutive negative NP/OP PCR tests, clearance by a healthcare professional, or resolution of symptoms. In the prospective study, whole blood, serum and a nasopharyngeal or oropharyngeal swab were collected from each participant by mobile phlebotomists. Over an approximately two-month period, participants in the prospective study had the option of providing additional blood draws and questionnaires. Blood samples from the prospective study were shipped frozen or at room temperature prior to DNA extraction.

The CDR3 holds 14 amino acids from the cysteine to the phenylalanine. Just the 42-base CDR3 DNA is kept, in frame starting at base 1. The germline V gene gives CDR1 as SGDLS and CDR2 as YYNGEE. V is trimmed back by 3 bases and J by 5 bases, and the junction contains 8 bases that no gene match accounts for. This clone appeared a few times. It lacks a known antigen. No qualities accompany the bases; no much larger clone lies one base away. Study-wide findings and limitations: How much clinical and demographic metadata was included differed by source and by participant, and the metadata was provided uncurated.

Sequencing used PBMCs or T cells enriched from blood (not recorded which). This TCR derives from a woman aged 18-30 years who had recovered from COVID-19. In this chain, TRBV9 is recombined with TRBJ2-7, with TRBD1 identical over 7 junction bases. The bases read TGTGCCAGCAGCGCAACGGGACAGCTGAACGAGCAGTACTTC. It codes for CASSATGQLNEQYF.